This TCR beta chain was obtained from a study of control samples from healthy donors and cancer patients. CDR1 and CDR2 (germline): SGHDN, FVKESK. V lost 4 bases to trimming and J lost 0 bases, with 7 bases between them. CDR3 length equals 15 residues. Sequenced by immunoSEQ multiplex PCR; TCRdb stores in-frame clones only, minus some. The data hold 57,000 or so clones, with almost 90% observed a single time. The chain links TRBV14 to TRBJ1-6; D gene unclear. This receptor was identified in a man aged 55 to 70 with colorectal cancer. The sequenced material came from PBMCs. In nucleotides, the CDR3 is TGTGCCAGCAGCCCCAGAAACTCCTATAATTCACCCCTCCACTTT. Translated, it gives CASSPRNSYNSPLHF.